The entry that follows covers one T cell receptor (beta chain) sequence. These data belong to a study of T cell responses to AZD1222 COVID-19 vaccine. Clones were sequenced by immunoSEQ multiplex PCR, and TCRdb holds only the in-frame ones, with some missing. The table records some 94,000 clones, approximately 90% of them present only once. The receptor was isolated from an adult who received the AZD1222 COVID-19 vaccine. Sequences were derived from peripheral blood, sampled 28 days after the second AZD1222 dose.

CDR3 loop: CASSPSGRFTEAFF. The CDR3 DNA is TGTGCCAGCAGCCCGTCGGGTAGGTTTACTGAAGCTTTCTTT. The rearrangement joins TRBV9 to TRBJ1-1; D unclear. Deletions cut 4 bases from V and 5 bases from J, with 15 bases between. Germline values: CDR1 SGDLS, CDR2 YYNGEE. The CDR3 contains 14 residues.